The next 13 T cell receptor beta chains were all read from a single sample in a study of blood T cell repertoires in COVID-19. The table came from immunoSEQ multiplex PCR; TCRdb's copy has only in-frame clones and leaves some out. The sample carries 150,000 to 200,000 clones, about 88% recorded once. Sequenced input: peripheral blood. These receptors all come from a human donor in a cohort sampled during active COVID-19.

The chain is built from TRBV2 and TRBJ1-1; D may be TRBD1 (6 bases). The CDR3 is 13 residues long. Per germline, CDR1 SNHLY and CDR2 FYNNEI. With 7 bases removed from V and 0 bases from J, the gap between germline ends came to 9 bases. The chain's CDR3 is CASMRDMNTEAFF. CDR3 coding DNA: TGTGCCAGCATGAGGGACATGAACACTGAAGCTTTCTTT.

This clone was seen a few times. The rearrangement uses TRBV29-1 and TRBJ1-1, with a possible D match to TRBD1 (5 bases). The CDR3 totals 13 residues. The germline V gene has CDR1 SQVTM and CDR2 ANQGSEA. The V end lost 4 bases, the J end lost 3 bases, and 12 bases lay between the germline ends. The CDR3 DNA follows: TGCAGCGTTGGGGTAAAAGGGGACACTGAAGCTTTCTTT. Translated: CSVGVKGDTEAFF.

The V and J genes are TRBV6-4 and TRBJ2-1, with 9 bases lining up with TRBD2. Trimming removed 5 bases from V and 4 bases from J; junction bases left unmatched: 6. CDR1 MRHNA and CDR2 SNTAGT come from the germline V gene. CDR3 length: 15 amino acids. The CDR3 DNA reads TGTGCCAGCAGTTTAGCGGGAGAGGGTTACAATGAGCAGTTCTTC. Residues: CASSLAGEGYNEQFF.

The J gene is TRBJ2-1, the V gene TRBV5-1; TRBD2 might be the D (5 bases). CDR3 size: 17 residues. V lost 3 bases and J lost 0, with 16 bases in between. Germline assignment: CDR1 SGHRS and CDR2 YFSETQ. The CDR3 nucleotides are TGCGCCAGCAGCTCGCGACTTATGGACTCCTCCTACAATGAGCAGTTCTTC. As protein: CASSSRLMDSSYNEQFF.

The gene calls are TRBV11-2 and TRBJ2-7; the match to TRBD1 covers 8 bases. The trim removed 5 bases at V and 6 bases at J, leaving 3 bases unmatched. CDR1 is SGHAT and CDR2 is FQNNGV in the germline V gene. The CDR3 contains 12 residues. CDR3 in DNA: TGTGCCAGCAGCCCAGACAGGGGCGAGCAGTACTTC. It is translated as CASSPDRGEQYF.

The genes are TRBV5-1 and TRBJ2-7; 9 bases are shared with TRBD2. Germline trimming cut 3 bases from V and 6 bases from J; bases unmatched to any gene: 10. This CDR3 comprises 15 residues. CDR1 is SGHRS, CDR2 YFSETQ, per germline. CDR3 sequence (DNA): TGCGCCAGCAGCTCCCTGGCGGGAGGGCCTCTCGAGCAGTACTTC. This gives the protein CASSSLAGGPLEQYF.

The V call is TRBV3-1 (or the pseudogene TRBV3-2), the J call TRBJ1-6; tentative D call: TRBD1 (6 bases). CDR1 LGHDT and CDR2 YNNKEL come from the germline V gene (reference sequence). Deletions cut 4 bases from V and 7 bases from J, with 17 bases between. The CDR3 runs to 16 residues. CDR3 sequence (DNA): TGTGCCAGCAGCCCCTCTACAGGGTTGTACAATTCACCCCTCCACTTT. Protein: CASSPSTGLYNSPLHF.

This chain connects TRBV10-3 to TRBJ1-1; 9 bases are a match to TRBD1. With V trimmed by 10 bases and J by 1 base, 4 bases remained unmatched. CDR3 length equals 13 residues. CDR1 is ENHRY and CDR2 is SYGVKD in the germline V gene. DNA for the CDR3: TGTGCCACAGTGGACAGGGGGAACACTGAAGCTTTCTTT. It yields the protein CATVDRGNTEAFF.

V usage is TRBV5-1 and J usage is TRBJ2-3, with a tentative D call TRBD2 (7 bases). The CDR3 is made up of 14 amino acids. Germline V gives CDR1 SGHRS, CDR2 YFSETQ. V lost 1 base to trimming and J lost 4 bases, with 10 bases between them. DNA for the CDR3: TGCGCCAGCAGCTTGCGAGGGGGGGCAGATACGCAGTATTTT. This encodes CASSLRGGADTQYF.

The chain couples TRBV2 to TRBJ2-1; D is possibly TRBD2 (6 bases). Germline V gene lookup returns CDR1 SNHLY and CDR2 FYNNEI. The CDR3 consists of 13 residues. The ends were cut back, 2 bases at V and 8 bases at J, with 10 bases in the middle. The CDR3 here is CASSESWEDEQFF. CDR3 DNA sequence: TGTGCCAGCAGTGAATCCTGGGAGGATGAGCAGTTCTTC. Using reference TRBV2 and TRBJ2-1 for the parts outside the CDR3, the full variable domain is EPEVTQTPSHQVTQMGQEVILRCVPISNHLYFYWYRQILGQKVEFLVSFYNNEISEKSEIFDDQFSVERPDGSNFTLKIRSTKLEDSAMYFCASSESWEDEQFFGPGTRLTVL.

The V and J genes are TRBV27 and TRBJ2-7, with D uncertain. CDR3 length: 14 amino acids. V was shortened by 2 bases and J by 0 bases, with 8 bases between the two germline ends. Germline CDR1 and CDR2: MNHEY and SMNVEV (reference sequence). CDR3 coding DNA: TGTGCCAGCAGTTTAGTTCAGGACTCCTACGAGCAGTACTTC. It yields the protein CASSLVQDSYEQYF.

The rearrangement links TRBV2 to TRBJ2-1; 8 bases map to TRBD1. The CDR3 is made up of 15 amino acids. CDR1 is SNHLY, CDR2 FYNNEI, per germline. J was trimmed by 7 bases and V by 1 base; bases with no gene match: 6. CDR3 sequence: CASSEGTGKGNEQFF. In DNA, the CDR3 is TGTGCCAGCAGTGAAGGGACAGGGAAAGGAAATGAGCAGTTCTTC.

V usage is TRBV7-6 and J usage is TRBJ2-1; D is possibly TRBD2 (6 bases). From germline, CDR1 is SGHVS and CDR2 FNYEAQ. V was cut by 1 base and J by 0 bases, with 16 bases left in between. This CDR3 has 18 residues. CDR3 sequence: CASSLEGKGLVSYNEQFF. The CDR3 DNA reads TGTGCCAGCAGCTTAGAGGGCAAGGGACTCGTCTCCTACAATGAGCAGTTCTTC. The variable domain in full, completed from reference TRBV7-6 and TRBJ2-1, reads GAGVSQSPRYKVTKRGQDVALRCDPISGHVSLYWYRQALGQGPEFLTYFNYEAQQDKSGLPNDRFSAERPEGSISTLTIQRTEQRDSAMYRCASSLEGKGLVSYNEQFFGPGTRLTVL.